A selection of T cell receptor beta chains follows, all from one sample in a study of cytomegalovirus exposure and HLA in healthy donors. Assay: immunoSEQ multiplex PCR; the TCRdb copy retains only in-frame clones and omits some. There are over 150,000 clones in the sample; about 80% occur only once, and around 3.4% lies in the top ten. Sample: PBMCs. The receptors stem from a young man in good health and CMV-seropositive. Both conserved end residues are part of each CDR3. The D gene is left open where the match is weak. Expanded clones get a size class; other rows say once, few or many, or leave the size out.

NA NA TRBJ2-6 TRBV27 TGTGCCAGCAGTGCCATAGCGCTTGGGGCCAACGTCCTGACTTTC CASSAIALGANVLTF
NA TRBD1 TRBJ1-1 TRBV5-1 TGCGCCAGCAGCTACCACAGGGGGCCAATGAACACTGAAGCTTTCTTT CASSYHRGPMNTEAFF
NA NA TRBJ2-7 TRBV9 TGTGCCAGCAGCGCCAATACGGCCACAGGCATCTACGAGCAGTACTTC CASSANTATGIYEQYF
NA NA TRBJ1-6 TRBV6-5 TGTGCCAGCAGACCGACAAATTCGCCCCTCCACTTT CASRPTNSPLHF
NA NA TRBJ1-2 TRBV4-2 TGTGCCAGCAGCCCAGGTGGGGGCTACACCTTC CASSPGGGYTF
NA TRBD2 TRBJ2-6 TRBV30 TGTGCCTGGAGTGGTGGCGGGGGGGCCAGAAAGGCCAACGTCCTGACTTTC CAWSGGGGARKANVLTF
NA NA TRBJ2-2 TRBV5-1 TGCGCCAGCAGCCCCGGACTAAGCGAGACCGGGGAGCTGTTTTTT CASSPGLSETGELFF
NA NA TRBJ1-5 TRBV6-6 TGTGCCAGCAGCCAACGGAGGGGCAGCAATCAGCCCCAGCATTTT CASSQRRGSNQPQHF
once TRBD1 TRBJ1-2 TRBV6-6 TGTGCCAGCAGTTTTGCCGGGACAGGGGGTGGCTACACCTTC CASSFAGTGGGYTF
NA TRBD2 TRBJ2-4 TRBV5-4 TGTGCCAGCAGCTTGGAACCGGGAGGGGACATTCAGTACTTC CASSLEPGGDIQYF
NA NA TRBJ2-7 TRBV2 TGTGCCAGCAACCAGGGCGCGGGGCCCTCCTACGAGCAGTACTTC CASNQGAGPSYEQYF
few NA TRBJ2-1 TRBV30 TGTGCCTGGAGTGTAAGCTCCTACCCCTACAATGAGCAGTTCTTC CAWSVSSYPYNEQFF
NA TRBD2 TRBJ2-1 TRBV30 TGTGCCTGGAGGTTAGCGGGGGGGGCCAGGAATGAGCAGTTCTTC CAWRLAGGARNEQFF
NA TRBD1 TRBJ1-2 TRBV6-5 TGTGCCAGCAGTTACCAGGGGGAGGAGGATGGCTACACCTTC CASSYQGEEDGYTF
NA NA TRBJ1-5 TRBV28 TGTGCCAGCAGTTCACAGGGAAGCAATCAGCCCCAGCATTTT CASSSQGSNQPQHF
NA NA TRBJ2-2 TRBV5-1 TGCGCCAGCAGCTTGGACAGGGCTAACACCGGGGAGCTGTTTTTT CASSLDRANTGELFF
few NA TRBJ2-7 TRBV11-2 TGTGCCAGCAGCGCAAGGGGGGGCGGTTACGAGCAGTACTTC CASSARGGGYEQYF
NA TRBD2 TRBJ2-7 TRBV4-1 TGCGCCAGCAGCCCCCTTAGCGGGGGGGCCCATGATTACGAGCAGTACTTC CASSPLSGGAHDYEQYF
once NA TRBJ2-2 TRBV28 TGTGCCAGCAGTTTATGGTCACAGGGAGAAGCCGGGGAGCTGTTTTTT CASSLWSQGEAGELFF
once TRBD2 TRBJ2-5 TRBV13 TGTGCCAGCAGCTTGGGACTAGCGGGGGGGAGACAAGAGACCCAGTACTTC CASSLGLAGGRQETQYF
NA NA TRBJ2-7 TRBV4-2 TGTGCCAGCAGCCAAGCCGACGGGGCCTACGAGCAGTACTTC CASSQADGAYEQYF
NA TRBD2 TRBJ2-5 TRBV30 TGTGCCTGGATTAGTACGGGGGGGTCCCAGTACTTC CAWISTGGSQYF
NA NA TRBJ1-1 TRBV6-1 TGTGCCAGCAGTGTGGAGAGGACTGAAGCTTTCTTT CASSVERTEAFF
NA TRBD1 TRBJ2-2 TRBV7-9 TGTGCCAGCAGTTCATCCGGGACAGATACCACCGGGGAGCTGTTTTTT CASSSSGTDTTGELFF
NA NA TRBJ2-5 TRBV28 TGTGCCAGCACCCTCAGGGGACCTGAGACCCAGTACTTC CASTLRGPETQYF
NA TRBD1 TRBJ2-7 TRBV27 TGTGCCAGCAGTTTATCGTTGGGACAGGGGGCACGGGAGCAGTACTTC CASSLSLGQGAREQYF
NA NA TRBJ2-7 TRBV5-1 TGCGCCAGCAGCTACGGGAGCTCCTACGAGCAGTACTTC CASSYGSSYEQYF
NA TRBD1 TRBJ1-6 TRBV5-5 TGTGCCAGCAGCTTCTCCGGGACAGGAAATTCACCCCTCCACTTT CASSFSGTGNSPLHF
NA NA TRBJ2-5 TRBV19 TGTGCCAGTAGTAAAGACAGGGCGGGGGAGACCCAGTACTTC CASSKDRAGETQYF
NA TRBD2 TRBJ2-7 TRBV4-1 TGCGCCAGCAGCCGTACTTCGACTAGCCGACTATCCTACGAGCAGTACTTC CASSRTSTSRLSYEQYF
NA TRBD1 TRBJ1-2 TRBV30 TGTGCCTGGGCTCCGGGACAGCCATATGGCTACACCTTC CAWAPGQPYGYTF
NA NA TRBJ2-3 TRBV15 TGTGCCACCAGCCCCGAGCGGGCACCCCGTGATACGCAGTATTTT CATSPERAPRDTQYF
NA TRBD1 TRBJ1-1 TRBV7-9 TGTGCCAGCAGCCTATCCCAGACAGGGTCTGGCACTGAAGCTTTCTTT CASSLSQTGSGTEAFF
NA NA TRBJ1-5 TRBV6-6 TGTGCCAGCAGTTACCCCGGGGAGGGCCAGCCCCAGCATTTT CASSYPGEGQPQHF
NA TRBD1 TRBJ1-1 TRBV5-1 TGCGCCAGCAGCTCCGACAGGGGGAACACTGAAGCTTTCTTT CASSSDRGNTEAFF
NA NA TRBJ1-3 TRBV5-1 TGCGCCAGCAGCTTGACGGGGGTGGGAGGAAACACCATATATTTT CASSLTGVGGNTIYF
NA NA TRBJ1-6 TRBV27 TGTGCCAGCAGTTTGAACAGAGCAAGCTCCTATAATTCACCCCTCCACTTT CASSLNRASSYNSPLHF
NA TRBD2 TRBJ2-7 TRBV2 TGTGCCACGCAGCGGGGGGGCCTCTACGAGCAGTACTTC CATQRGGLYEQYF
few TRBD1 TRBJ2-7 TRBV7-2 TGTGCCAGCTTGGGACAGGATTCCTACGAGCAGTACTTC CASLGQDSYEQYF
NA NA TRBJ2-5 TRBV4-1 TGCGCCAGCAGCCAAGATTCGGAGACCCAGTACTTC CASSQDSETQYF
NA NA TRBJ1-1 TRBV9 TGTGCCAGCAGCGGCCCGGAGGGGCTTTGGACTGAAGCTTTCTTT CASSGPEGLWTEAFF
NA TRBD1 TRBJ2-3 TRBV5-6 TGTGCCAGCAGCCCTCGGACAGGGGGGGATACGCAGTATTTT CASSPRTGGDTQYF
NA NA TRBJ2-2 TRBV6-1 TGTGCCAGCAGTACAGGGCAGGTCGGGGAGCTGTTTTTT CASSTGQVGELFF
NA TRBD1 TRBJ1-5 TRBV27 TGTGCCAGCAGGCTGACAGGGGAAAGTCAGCCCCAGCATTTT CASRLTGESQPQHF
NA NA TRBJ2-1 TRBV7-6 TGTGCCAGCAGCCAAAAGAACTCAGGGGAATCCTACAATGAGCAGTTCTTC CASSQKNSGESYNEQFF
NA TRBD1 TRBJ1-1 TRBV9 TGTGCCAGCAGCGTAAGACAGGGTGAAGCTTTCTTT CASSVRQGEAFF
NA TRBD1 TRBJ2-2 TRBV28 TGTGCCAGCAGTTTATATGGGACAGGGAACACCGGGGAGCTGTTTTTT CASSLYGTGNTGELFF
NA TRBD2 TRBJ2-1 TRBV4-3 TGCGCCAGCAGCCAACGACTAGCGCCATACAATGAGCAGTTCTTC CASSQRLAPYNEQFF
once TRBD1 TRBJ1-2 TRBV5-1 TGCGCCAGCAGCTTGGAGTCAGGGGGTGTTTATGGCTACACCTTC CASSLESGGVYGYTF